This TCR beta chain was captured by sequencing in a study of human T cells and chemical hapten exposure. TCRdb re-called the RACE reads with MiXCR, one entry per CDR3 protein. The data hold 70,000 or so distinct CDR3 sequences, with around 10% observed a single time. This clonotype was observed many times. Noted time point: patch test 3, about 24 weeks after DPC sensitization. The treatment denotes: therapeutic diphenylcyclopropenone sensitization with weekly scalp DPC. This TCR was sampled from a woman aged 50 to 60 with alopecia areata. Some clones in this sample may be carry-over from other donors' samples. Sequencing was performed on whole blood, taken in connection with sensitization to the hapten diphenylcyclopropenone (DPC).

CDR3 region: CASSLGSPGSSYNEQFF. In DNA form, the CDR3 reads TGCGCCAGCAGCTTGGGGTCCCCCGGGAGCTCCTACAATGAGCAGTTCTTC. This chain links TRBV5-1 with TRBJ2-1, with D tentatively TRBD2 (6 bases). Looked up from germline, CDR1 is SGHRS and CDR2 is YFSETQ. The CDR3 loop spans 17 amino acids. V lost 0 bases, J lost 0 bases, and 13 bases lay in between.